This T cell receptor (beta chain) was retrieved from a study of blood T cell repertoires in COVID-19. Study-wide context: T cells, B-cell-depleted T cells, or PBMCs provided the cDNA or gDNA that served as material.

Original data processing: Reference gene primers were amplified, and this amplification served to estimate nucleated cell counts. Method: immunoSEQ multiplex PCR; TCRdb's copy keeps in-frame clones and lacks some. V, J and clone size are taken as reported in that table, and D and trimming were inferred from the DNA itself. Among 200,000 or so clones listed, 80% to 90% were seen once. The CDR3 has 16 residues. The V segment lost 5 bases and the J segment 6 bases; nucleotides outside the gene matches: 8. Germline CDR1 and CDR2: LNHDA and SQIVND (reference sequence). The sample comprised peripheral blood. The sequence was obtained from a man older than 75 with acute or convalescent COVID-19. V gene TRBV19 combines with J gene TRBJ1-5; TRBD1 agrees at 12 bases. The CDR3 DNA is TGTGCCAGTAGTCTCTGGGGACAGGGGGCCGGTCAGCCCCAGCATTTT. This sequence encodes CASSLWGQGAGQPQHF.